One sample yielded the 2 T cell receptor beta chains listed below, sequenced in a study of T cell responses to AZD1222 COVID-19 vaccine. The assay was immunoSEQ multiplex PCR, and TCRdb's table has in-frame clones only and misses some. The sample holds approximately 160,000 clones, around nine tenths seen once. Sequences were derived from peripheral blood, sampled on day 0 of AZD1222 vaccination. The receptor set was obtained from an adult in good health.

The CDR3 protein is CASSFLGTEAFF. Written as DNA, the CDR3 is TGTGCCAGCAGCTTCCTGGGCACTGAAGCTTTCTTT. The rearrangement links TRBV7-2 to TRBJ1-1; D is unclear. V lost 3 bases, J lost 4 bases, and 6 bases lay in between. The CDR3 has 12 residues. Per the germline V gene, CDR1 is SGHTA and CDR2 is FQGNSA.

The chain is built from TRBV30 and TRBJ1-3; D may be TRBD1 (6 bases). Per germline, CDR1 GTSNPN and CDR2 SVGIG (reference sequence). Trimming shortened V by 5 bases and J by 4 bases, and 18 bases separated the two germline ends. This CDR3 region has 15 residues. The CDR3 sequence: CAWVRKQGGGNTIYF. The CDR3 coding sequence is TGTGCCTGGGTTAGAAAACAGGGTGGCGGAAACACCATATATTTT.